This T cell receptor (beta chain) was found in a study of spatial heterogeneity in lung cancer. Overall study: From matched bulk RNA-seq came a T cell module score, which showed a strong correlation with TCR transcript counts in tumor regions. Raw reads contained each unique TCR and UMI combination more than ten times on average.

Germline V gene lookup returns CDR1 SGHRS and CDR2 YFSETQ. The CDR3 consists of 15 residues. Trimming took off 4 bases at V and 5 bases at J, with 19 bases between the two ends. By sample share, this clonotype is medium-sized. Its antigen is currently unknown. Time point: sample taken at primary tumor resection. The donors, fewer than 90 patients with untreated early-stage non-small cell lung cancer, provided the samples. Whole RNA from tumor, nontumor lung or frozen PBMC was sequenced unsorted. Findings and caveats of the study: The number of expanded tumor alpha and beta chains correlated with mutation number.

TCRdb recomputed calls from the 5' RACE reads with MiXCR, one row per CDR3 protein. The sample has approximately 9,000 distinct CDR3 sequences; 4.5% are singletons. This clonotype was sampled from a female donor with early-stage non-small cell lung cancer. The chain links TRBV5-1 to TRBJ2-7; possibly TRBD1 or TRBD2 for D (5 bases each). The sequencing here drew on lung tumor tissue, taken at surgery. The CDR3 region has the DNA TGCGCCAGCAGCATGGGTGTGGGACCTATTCACGAGCAGTACTTC. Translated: CASSMGVGPIHEQYF.